Each of the 19 T cell receptor beta chains below was sequenced from the same sample in a study of blood T cells in healthy people across ages. Sample-barcoded 5' priming and a J-beta primer mix drove a second PCR of roughly 6 to 12 cycles. Via MiXCR, TCRdb re-called the 5' RACE reads, giving one row per CDR3 protein. The table has some 1.4 million distinct CDR3 sequences, approximately 42% seen once. What was sequenced was blood. All receptors derive from a young woman in good health.

This chain connects TRBV4-1 to TRBJ2-1; 9 bases are a match to TRBD2. This CDR3 has 17 residues. V was pared by 1 base and J by 3 bases, with 7 bases of the junction left unmatched. Looked up from germline, CDR1 is MGHRA and CDR2 is YSYEKL. Written as DNA, the CDR3 is TGCGCCAGCAGCCAAGCGACTAGCGGAGCCCTCTACAATGAGCAGTTCTTC. Translating gives CASSQATSGALYNEQFF.

The chain links TRBV19 to TRBJ2-7; tentatively, D is TRBD2 (8 bases). The CDR3 sequence is 16 residues long. Deletions cut 5 bases from V and 0 bases from J, with 17 bases between. The germline V gene has CDR1 LNHDA and CDR2 SQIVND (reference sequence). CDR3 nucleotides: TGTGCCAGTAGTGCGATACAGGGGACTAGCTCCTACGAGCAGTACTTC. This encodes CASSAIQGTSSYEQYF. Supplemented by reference TRBV19 and TRBJ2-7, the full variable domain reads DGGITQSPKYLFRKEGQNVTLSCEQNLNHDAMYWYRQDPGQGLRLIYYSQIVNDFQKGDIAEGYSVSREKKESFPLTVTSAQKNPTAFYLCASSAIQGTSSYEQYFGPGTRLTVT.

This clonotype was seen many times. The V and J genes are TRBV29-1 and TRBJ2-5, with a weak D call TRBD1 (6 bases). The CDR3 covers 12 residues. The germline gives CDR1 SQVTM, CDR2 ANQGSEA. Trimming took 6 bases from V and 5 from J, leaving 13 bases between them. CDR3 loop: CSVTTGFETQYF. For the CDR3, the DNA is TGCAGCGTAACCACAGGGTTTGAGACCCAGTACTTC.

The chain is built from TRBV2 and TRBJ1-5; D ambiguous. The CDR3 is 14 amino acids. CDR1 is SNHLY and CDR2 is FYNNEI in the germline V gene. The V end lost 2 bases, the J end lost 4 bases, and 9 bases lay between the germline ends. The chain's CDR3 is CASSERRENQPQHF. CDR3 sequence (DNA): TGTGCCAGCAGTGAACGACGGGAAAATCAGCCCCAGCATTTT.

The J gene is TRBJ2-2, the V gene TRBV29-1, with 10 positions matching TRBD1. The CDR3 is 15 amino acids. Germline V gene sequence: CDR1 SQVTM, CDR2 ANQGSEA. Trimming took 6 bases from V and 0 from J; bases not matched to a gene: 4. CDR3 residues: CSVMTGGANTGELFF. The CDR3 coding sequence is TGCAGCGTAATGACAGGGGGCGCGAACACCGGGGAGCTGTTTTTT.

The chain combines TRBV29-1 with TRBJ1-5; D gene ambiguous. Trimming shortened V by 6 bases and J by 1 base, and 10 bases separated the two germline ends. The CDR3 is 13 residues long. Germline values: CDR1 SQVTM, CDR2 ANQGSEA. In DNA, the CDR3 is TGCAGCGTGTTCACAGCAAGCAATCAGCCCCAGCATTTT. Encoded protein: CSVFTASNQPQHF. Filled out from reference TRBV29-1 and TRBJ1-5, the complete variable domain reads SAVISQKPSRDICQRGTSLTIQCQVDSQVTMMFWYRQQPGQSLTLIATANQGSEATYESGFVIDKFPISRPNLTFSTLTVSNMSPEDSSIYLCSVFTASNQPQHFGDGTRLSIL.

J is TRBJ1-1 and V is TRBV15; D remains ambiguous. CDR1 and CDR2 from the germline V gene are LNHNV and YYDKDF (reference sequence). Trimming removed 3 bases at V and 10 bases at J, with 15 bases between. This CDR3 contains 13 residues. This CDR3 reads CATSSPDKRGAFF. The CDR3 DNA follows: TGTGCCACCAGCAGTCCCGACAAGAGAGGAGCTTTCTTT.

The chain recombines TRBV29-1 with TRBJ2-3; possibly TRBD2 for D (6 bases). V lost 5 bases to trimming and J lost 4 bases, with 16 bases between them. Germline CDR1 is SQVTM and CDR2 is ANQGSEA. The CDR3 has 14 amino acids. CDR3 in amino acids: CSVSPGGSADTQYF. The CDR3 bases are TGCAGCGTTTCCCCCGGGGGAAGCGCAGATACGCAGTATTTT.

The chain links TRBV20-1 to TRBJ1-1, with a weak D call TRBD1 (5 bases). In germline, CDR1 is DFQATT, CDR2 SNEGSKA (reference sequence). The CDR3 consists of 12 residues. V shed 1 base and J shed 11 bases, with 14 bases lying between them. CDR3 protein: CSARGPEKGAFF. CDR3 coding DNA: TGCAGTGCTAGAGGCCCAGAAAAGGGGGCTTTCTTT.

The rearrangement uses TRBV29-1 and TRBJ2-4; 9 bases map to TRBD1. The J call may be in error: the DNA end matches TRBJ2-7 better. Germline V gene data show CDR1 as SQVTM and CDR2 as ANQGSEA. The CDR3 runs 14 residues. The CDR3 sequence: CSVASGTGSYEQYF. The CDR3 nucleotides read TGCAGCGTTGCCTCCGGGACAGGGTCCTACGAGCAGTACTTC.

This clonotype was seen ten or more times. V usage is TRBV29-1 and J usage is TRBJ2-5; tentatively, D is TRBD2 (5 bases). V lost 0 bases and J 5 bases, leaving 16 bases between the germline ends. From germline, CDR1 is SQVTM and CDR2 ANQGSEA. The CDR3 spans 15 residues. In nucleotides, the CDR3 is TGCAGCGTTGAAGATCTTCGAGCGGAGGATGAGACCCAGTACTTC. Its protein product is CSVEDLRAEDETQYF.

The CDR3 DNA sequence: TGTGCCAGCAGCTTAGATGCGAGACTAGCGGTAAGGGAGCAGTACTTC. It is translated as CASSLDARLAVREQYF. The J gene is TRBJ2-4, the V gene TRBV11-2; 9 nucleotides agree with TRBD2. CDR1 is SGHAT and CDR2 is FQNNGV in the germline V gene. With 0 bases clipped from V and 13 bases from J, the junction kept 13 bases outside the gene matches. The CDR3 has 16 residues.

The gene calls are TRBV27 and TRBJ2-5; D perhaps matches TRBD1 (5 bases). The CDR3 sequence is 14 residues long. Trimming removed 5 bases from V and 5 bases from J, with 15 bases in between. The germline gives CDR1 MNHEY, CDR2 SMNVEV (reference sequence). The CDR3 sequence: CASSPRTKGETQYF. The CDR3 coding sequence is TGTGCCAGCAGTCCGAGGACCAAGGGGGAGACCCAGTACTTC.

The chain employs TRBV11-1 and TRBJ2-3; D remains ambiguous. The germline gives CDR1 SGHAT, CDR2 FQDESV (reference sequence). The CDR3 has 15 amino acids. V was pared by 5 bases and J by 3 bases, with 15 bases between. The CDR3 DNA reads TGTGCCAGCAGCCCGAGCGCCTCCGGGACAGATACGCAGTATTTT. Its translation is CASSPSASGTDTQYF.

This clonotype was recorded once. The gene calls are TRBV2 and TRBJ2-3; D gene ambiguous. Germline CDR1 is SNHLY and CDR2 is FYNNEI. This CDR3 is 16 amino acids long. The V and J ends lost 2 bases and 0 bases respectively, with 12 bases between them. DNA of the CDR3: TGTGCCAGCAGTGAACGGCGGAGCTTTAGCACAGATACGCAGTATTTT. As protein: CASSERRSFSTDTQYF.

This clonotype appeared a few times. The chain combines TRBV11-2 with TRBJ2-1; 16 nucleotides align to TRBD2. The CDR3 runs 20 residues. Trimming took 5 bases from V and 7 from J; bases not matched to a gene: 17. The germline CDR1 and CDR2 sequences are SGHAT and FQNNGV. The DNA for the CDR3 is TGTGCCAGCAGCCGAAAGGGACTAGCGGGAGGGCTAGCACCGGGGAATGAGCAGTTCTTC. This gives the protein CASSRKGLAGGLAPGNEQFF.

As DNA, the CDR3 is TGTGCCAGCAGCGTAGGGGGGGGGCTCTCCTACGAGCAGTACTTC. Residues: CASSVGGGLSYEQYF. This rearrangement joins TRBV9 to TRBJ2-7, with a tentative D call TRBD2 (7 bases). With 0 bases removed from V and 0 bases from J, the gap between germline ends came to 10 bases. CDR3 length: 15 residues. CDR1 and CDR2 from the germline V gene are SGDLS and YYNGEE.

The chain employs TRBV27 and TRBJ1-5; weak D call: TRBD1 (6 bases). CDR1 is MNHEY and CDR2 is SMNVEV in the germline V gene (reference sequence). The ends were cut back, 4 bases at V and 0 bases at J, with 16 bases in the middle. The CDR3 has 17 residues. CDR3 region: CASSSMGRGYSNQPQHF. CDR3 nucleotides: TGTGCCAGCAGTTCGATGGGCAGGGGCTATAGCAATCAGCCCCAGCATTTT.

The chain joins TRBV20-1 to TRBJ2-7; the match to TRBD2 covers 9 bases. The DNA end is a closer match to TRBJ2-5, so the J assignment may be wrong. Germline V lookup: CDR1 DFQATT, CDR2 SNEGSKA (reference sequence). The CDR3 loop spans 16 amino acids. Written as DNA, the CDR3 is TGCAGTGCTAGATTGGGCGGGAGGGCCGTCGGGGAGACCCAGTACTTC. It codes for CSARLGGRAVGETQYF.